Presented here are 21 T cell receptor beta chains from one specimen sequenced in a study of T cell responses to AZD1222 COVID-19 vaccine. The table came from immunoSEQ multiplex PCR; TCRdb's copy has only in-frame clones and leaves some out. This table holds 150,000 to 200,000 clones, around 94% found once. The sample in question was peripheral blood, obtained on day 0 of AZD1222 vaccination. These receptors came from an adult in good health.

This chain uses TRBV5-1 with TRBJ2-1, with 14 bases identical to TRBD2. The ends lost 0 bases at V and 9 bases at J; junction bases unmatched: 2. The length of the CDR3 is 15 residues. In germline, CDR1 is SGHRS, CDR2 YFSETQ. Here the CDR3 DNA reads TGCGCCAGCAGCTTGGCCGGGACTAGCGGGGGTGAGCAGTTCTTC. Encoded protein: CASSLAGTSGGEQFF. Complete variable domain (other parts from reference TRBV5-1 and TRBJ2-1): KAGVTQTPRYLIKTRGQQVTLSCSPISGHRSVSWYQQTPGQGLQFLFEYFSETQRNKGNFPGRFSGRQFSNSRSEMNVSTLELGDSALYLCASSLAGTSGGEQFFGPGTRLTVL.

The chain has TRBV12-3 or TRBV12-4 and TRBJ2-1; D gene uncertain. There are 12 residues in the CDR3. V lost 3 bases to trimming and J lost 8 bases, with 8 bases between them. The CDR3: CASSFTLDEQFF. CDR3 nucleotides: TGTGCCAGCAGTTTTACTTTGGATGAGCAGTTCTTC.

CDR3 sequence reads: CASSIDRRGPRYGYTF. CDR3 coding DNA: TGTGCCAGTAGTATAGATCGAAGAGGACCACGGTATGGCTACACCTTC. The chain carries TRBV19 and TRBJ1-2; unclear D gene. The CDR3 is made up of 16 amino acids. The germline V and J ends were trimmed by 0 bases and 5 bases, with 16 bases remaining between them. Germline V gene lookup returns CDR1 LNHDA and CDR2 SQIVND (reference sequence).

This chain links TRBV30 with TRBJ1-2; no clear D gene. The V end was cut by 3 bases, the J end by 4 bases, with 12 bases between. Germline values: CDR1 GTSNPN, CDR2 SVGIG (reference sequence). This CDR3 contains 13 residues. The CDR3 region has the DNA TGTGCCTGGAGCGCTCCCAGTCTCTATGGCTACACCTTC. It encodes CAWSAPSLYGYTF.

The chain joins TRBV5-1 to TRBJ1-3, with D possibly being TRBD1 (5 bases). Trimming took off 3 bases at V and 0 bases at J, with 13 bases between the two ends. This CDR3 spans 16 amino acids. Germline CDR1 and CDR2: SGHRS and YFSETQ. This CDR3 reads CASSSQGRSSGNTIYF. CDR3 nucleotide sequence: TGCGCCAGCAGCTCCCAGGGACGAAGCTCTGGAAACACCATATATTTT. Filled out from reference TRBV5-1 and TRBJ1-3, the complete variable domain reads KAGVTQTPRYLIKTRGQQVTLSCSPISGHRSVSWYQQTPGQGLQFLFEYFSETQRNKGNFPGRFSGRQFSNSRSEMNVSTLELGDSALYLCASSSQGRSSGNTIYFGEGSWLTVV.

The gene calls are TRBV11-2 and TRBJ1-2; D uncertain. The CDR3 has 12 amino acids. CDR1 and CDR2 from the germline V gene are SGHAT and FQNNGV. The germline V and J ends were trimmed by 6 bases and 6 bases, with 11 bases remaining between them. Here the CDR3 DNA reads TGTGCCAGCAGGGACCGCCGGGATGGCTACACCTTC. It yields the protein CASRDRRDGYTF.

This chain links TRBV29-1 with TRBJ2-1, with 7 positions matching TRBD2. The CDR3 length is 14 residues. Germline CDR1 reads SQVTM; CDR2 reads ANQGSEA. Trimming took 1 base from V and 0 from J; bases not matched to a gene: 0. The CDR3 coding sequence is TGCAGCGTTGAAGGCGGGAGCTCCTACAATGAGCAGTTCTTC. The encoded protein is CSVEGGSSYNEQFF.

The CDR3 DNA reads as TGTGCCAGCAGCTCGACAGGCACGGAGAGCTACACCTTC. It is translated as CASSSTGTESYTF. The genes are TRBV5-4 and TRBJ1-2; possible D gene TRBD1, 6 bases. This CDR3 spans 13 amino acids. V was pared by 3 bases and J by 9 bases, with 15 bases between. Germline loops: CDR1 SGHNT, CDR2 YYREEE (reference sequence).

The chain links TRBV11-3 to TRBJ1-6; D might be TRBD1 (5 bases). Germline CDR1 and CDR2: SGHNT and YENEEA. This CDR3 is 16 amino acids long. The V end lost 10 bases, the J end lost 10 bases, and 26 bases lay between the germline ends. The CDR3 protein is CAKGPLGGLLRSPLHF. CDR3 in DNA: TGTGCCAAGGGACCATTGGGGGGGTTGTTAAGGTCACCCCTCCACTTT.

V usage is TRBV6-4 and J usage is TRBJ1-2; 11 nucleotides match TRBD1. This CDR3 region has 15 residues. Germline V gives CDR1 MRHNA, CDR2 SNTAGT. V lost 4 bases to trimming and J lost 8 bases; unmatched junction nucleotides: 9. CDR3 protein: CASSGPGQGVEGYTF. The CDR3 bases are TGTGCCAGCAGTGGCCCGGGACAGGGGGTAGAGGGCTACACCTTC.

The rearrangement joins TRBV15 to TRBJ1-2; D call uncertain. Germline V gives CDR1 LNHNV, CDR2 YYDKDF (reference sequence). Trimming took off 2 bases at V and 0 bases at J, with 13 bases between the two ends. The CDR3 is 16 amino acids. In nucleotides, the CDR3 is TGTGCCACCAGCAGAAATCTCCGGGATACTAACTATGGCTACACCTTC. It translates to CATSRNLRDTNYGYTF.

The V call is TRBV3-1 (or the pseudogene TRBV3-2), the J call TRBJ1-2, with D uncertain. Germline V CDR1 and CDR2: LGHDT, YNNKEL (reference sequence). The CDR3 has 13 amino acids. Trimming stripped 3 bases from V and 0 bases from J, with 5 bases between. The CDR3 nucleotides read TGTGCCAGCAGCCAGGGGACTAACTATGGCTACACCTTC. Translation gives CASSQGTNYGYTF.

This chain's CDR3 is CASSNVPADTEAFF. In nucleotides, the CDR3 is TGTGCCAGCAGTAATGTACCCGCAGACACTGAAGCTTTCTTT. The chain links TRBV6-5 to TRBJ1-1, with D uncertain. Germline CDR1 and CDR2: MNHEY and SVGAGI. CDR3 size: 14 residues. V lost 5 bases, J lost 3 bases, and 13 bases lay in between.

For the CDR3, the DNA is TGCGCCAGCAGCCAAGATTTCTACGAGCAGTACTTC. It yields the protein CASSQDFYEQYF. This rearrangement joins TRBV4-1 to TRBJ2-7; unclear D gene. Looked up from germline, CDR1 is MGHRA and CDR2 is YSYEKL. The CDR3 has 12 amino acids. V was cut by 0 bases and J by 3 bases, with 3 bases left in between.

This clone was observed a few times. Other DNA sequences within the sample encode an identical CDR3. The chain uses TRBV18 and TRBJ1-2; TRBD1 matches at 7 bases. The CDR3 sequence is 13 residues long. V was pared by 4 bases and J by 3 bases, with 2 bases of the junction left unmatched. CDR1 is KGHSH, CDR2 LQKENI, per germline. The CDR3 spells CASSLGTDYGYTF. Written as DNA, the CDR3 is TGTGCCAGCTCACTCGGGACAGACTATGGCTACACCTTC.

This sequence joins TRBV27 and TRBJ2-7, with 7 bases aligning to TRBD2. CDR1 is MNHEY and CDR2 is SMNVEV in the germline V gene (reference sequence). This CDR3 spans 14 amino acids. The ends lost 3 bases at V and 6 bases at J; junction bases unmatched: 8. The CDR3 nucleotides are TGTGCCAGCAGTTTTGGGGGGGATCCCCTCGAGCAGTACTTC. Its translation is CASSFGGDPLEQYF.

The V and J genes are TRBV4-2 and TRBJ2-7, with TRBD1 matching over 12 bases. Germline V CDR1 and CDR2: LGHNA, YNFKEQ. The CDR3 is 16 amino acids. V gave up 1 base and J gave up 6 bases; unmatched junction bases: 7. The CDR3 sequence: CASSQGGGQGALEQYF. The CDR3 nucleotides read TGTGCCAGCAGCCAAGGGGGGGGACAGGGGGCCCTCGAGCAGTACTTC.

A single count supports this clone. The rearrangement joins TRBV9 to TRBJ2-1; 14 nucleotides match TRBD2. Per the germline V gene, CDR1 is SGDLS and CDR2 is YYNGEE. The CDR3 length is 17 residues. V was pared by 3 bases and J by 8 bases, with 10 bases of the junction left unmatched. Here the CDR3 reads CASSGHPGLAGVDEQFF. The CDR3 DNA is TGTGCCAGCAGCGGACACCCGGGACTAGCGGGAGTCGATGAGCAGTTCTTC. The complete variable domain, with remaining parts taken from reference TRBV9 and TRBJ2-1, reads DSGVTQTPKHLITATGQRVTLRCSPRSGDLSVYWYQQSLDQGLQFLIQYYNGEERAKGNILERFSAQQFPDLHSELNLSSLELGDSALYFCASSGHPGLAGVDEQFFGPGTRLTVL.

V and J are TRBV3-1 (or the pseudogene TRBV3-2) and TRBJ2-5; no clear D gene. Looked up from germline, CDR1 is LGHDT and CDR2 is YNNKEL (reference sequence). The CDR3 length is 13 residues. Trimming left V 5 bases short and J 5 bases short, with 12 bases between. The CDR3 sequence: CASSSSLGETQYF. The CDR3 nucleotides are TGTGCCAGCAGCTCCTCCCTAGGGGAGACCCAGTACTTC.

The gene calls are TRBV24-1 and TRBJ1-5; 9 bases fit TRBD1. V shed 10 bases and J 6 bases; nucleotides not matched to a gene: 6. The CDR3 is 13 residues long. Germline lookup yields CDR1 KGHDR and CDR2 SFDVKD. CDR3 sequence reads: CATGQGSTQPQHF. The CDR3 nucleotides read TGTGCCACTGGACAGGGGTCCACTCAGCCCCAGCATTTT.

This sequence joins TRBV5-5 and TRBJ2-1, with D perhaps assigned TRBD1 or TRBD2 (6 bases each). V was trimmed by 2 bases and J by 4 bases, leaving 13 bases between them. The germline gives CDR1 SGHKS, CDR2 YYEKEE (reference sequence). The CDR3 is made up of 15 amino acids. The CDR3 coding sequence is TGTGCCAGCAGCTTCCCCCCGGGGGCTTACAATGAGCAGTTCTTC. Translated, it gives CASSFPPGAYNEQFF.